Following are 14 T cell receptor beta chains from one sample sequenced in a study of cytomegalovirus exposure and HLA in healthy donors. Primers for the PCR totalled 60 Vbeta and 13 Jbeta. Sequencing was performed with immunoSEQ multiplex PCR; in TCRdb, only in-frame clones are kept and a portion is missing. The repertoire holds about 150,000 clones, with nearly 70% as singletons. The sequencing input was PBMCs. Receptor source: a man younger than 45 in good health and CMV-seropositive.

CDR3 sequence (DNA): TGTGCCAGCAGTCCGAGATCCCTTGGGCGGGGAGCAGTAGATGAGCAGTTCTTC. Its translation: CASSPRSLGRGAVDEQFF. The chain joins TRBV27 to TRBJ2-1, with a tentative D call TRBD2 (6 bases). This CDR3 comprises 18 residues. The V gene lost 5 bases and the J gene lost 8 bases, with 28 bases spanning the gap. Germline values: CDR1 MNHEY, CDR2 SMNVEV (reference sequence).

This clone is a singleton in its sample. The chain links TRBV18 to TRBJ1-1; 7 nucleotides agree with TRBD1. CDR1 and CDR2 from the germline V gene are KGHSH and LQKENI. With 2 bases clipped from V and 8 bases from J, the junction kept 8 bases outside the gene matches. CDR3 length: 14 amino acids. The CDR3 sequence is CASSPTVEGAEAFF. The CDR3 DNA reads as TGTGCCAGCTCACCAACTGTCGAGGGGGCCGAAGCTTTCTTT.

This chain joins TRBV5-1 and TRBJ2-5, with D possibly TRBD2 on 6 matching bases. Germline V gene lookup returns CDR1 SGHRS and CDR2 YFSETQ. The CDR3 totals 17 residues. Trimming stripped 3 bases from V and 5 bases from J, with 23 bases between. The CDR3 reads CASSSGIFGGGLETQYF. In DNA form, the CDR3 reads TGCGCCAGCAGCTCCGGGATATTCGGGGGAGGACTGGAGACCCAGTACTTC.

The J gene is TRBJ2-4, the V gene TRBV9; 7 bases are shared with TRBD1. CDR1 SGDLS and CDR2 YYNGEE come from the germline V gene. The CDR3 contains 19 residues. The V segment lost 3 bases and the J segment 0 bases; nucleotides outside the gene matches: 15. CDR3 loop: CASSGDRAKTPVAKNIQYF. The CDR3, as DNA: TGTGCCAGCAGCGGAGACAGGGCGAAAACTCCCGTAGCCAAAAACATTCAGTACTTC.

CDR3 residues: CASSGGSGRFPSYEQYF. The CDR3 nucleotides read TGTGCCAGCAGTGGAGGTAGCGGGAGGTTCCCCTCCTACGAGCAGTACTTC. The chain combines TRBV2 with TRBJ2-7, with 10 bases fitting TRBD2. CDR1 is SNHLY, CDR2 FYNNEI, per germline. With 4 bases clipped from V and 0 bases from J, the junction kept 9 bases outside the gene matches. This CDR3 comprises 17 residues.

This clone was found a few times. The CDR3 nucleotides are TGTGCCAGCTCAGGCGGGTCCACAGATACGCAGTATTTT. This sequence encodes CASSGGSTDTQYF. The chain couples TRBV18 to TRBJ2-3; D is possibly TRBD2 (5 bases). This CDR3 has 13 amino acids. The V gene's germline CDR1 is KGHSH and CDR2 LQKENI. The V end was cut by 5 bases, the J end by 2 bases, with 8 bases between.

The CDR3 nucleotides are TGTGCCAGCAGTTACCTTAGCGCTAGCTACAATGAGCAGTTCTTC. It codes for CASSYLSASYNEQFF. The chain links TRBV6-6 to TRBJ2-1, with D maybe TRBD2 (5 bases). Germline CDR1 reads MNHNY; CDR2 reads SVGAGI (reference sequence). CDR3 length equals 15 residues. V was clipped by 2 bases and J by 3 bases, with 11 bases between them.

CDR3 residues: CASRDFQASGGANVLTF. The CDR3 nucleotides read TGTGCCAGTAGGGATTTTCAGGCAAGCGGCGGGGCCAACGTCCTGACTTTC. This rearrangement joins TRBV19 to TRBJ2-6; tentatively, D is TRBD2 (5 bases). The CDR3 spans 17 residues. Trimming pared 6 bases from V and 4 bases from J, leaving 19 bases between. Germline-derived CDR1 and CDR2 are LNHDA and SQIVND (reference sequence). Drawing the rest from reference TRBV19 and TRBJ2-6, the complete variable domain is DGGITQSPKYLFRKEGQNVTLSCEQNLNHDAMYWYRQDPGQGLRLIYYSQIVNDFQKGDIAEGYSVSREKKESFPLTVTSAQKNPTAFYLCASRDFQASGGANVLTFGAGSRLTVL.

CDR3 sequence reads: CASRGTGDYTEAFF. The CDR3 region has the DNA TGTGCCAGCAGAGGGACAGGGGACTACACTGAAGCTTTCTTT. The V and J genes are TRBV27 and TRBJ1-1; TRBD1 aligns across 10 bases. The CDR3 totals 14 residues. Germline CDR1 reads MNHEY; CDR2 reads SMNVEV (reference sequence). V was clipped by 6 bases and J by 3 bases; unmatched bases: 4.

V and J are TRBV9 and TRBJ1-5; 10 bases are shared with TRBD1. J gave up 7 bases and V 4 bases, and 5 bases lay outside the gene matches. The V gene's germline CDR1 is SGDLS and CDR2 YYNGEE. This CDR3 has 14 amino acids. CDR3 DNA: TGTGCCAGCAGCCCTGGGACAGGGGTCCAGCCCCAGCATTTT. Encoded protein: CASSPGTGVQPQHF.

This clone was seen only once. CDR3: CASSPGTSGITDTQYF. As DNA, the CDR3 is TGTGCCAGTAGTCCGGGGACTAGCGGGATCACAGATACGCAGTATTTT. V usage is TRBV19 and J usage is TRBJ2-3; 13 bases align to TRBD2. Trimming cost V 5 bases and J 2 bases; bases outside gene matches: 4. Germline V gives CDR1 LNHDA, CDR2 SQIVND (reference sequence). The CDR3 extends over 16 amino acids.

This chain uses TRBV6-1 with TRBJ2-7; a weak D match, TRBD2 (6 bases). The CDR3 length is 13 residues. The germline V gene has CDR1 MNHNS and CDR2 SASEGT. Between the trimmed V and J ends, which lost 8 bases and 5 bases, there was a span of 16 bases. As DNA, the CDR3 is TGTGCCAGCTCTTTGGAGGGGACCCACGAGCAGTACTTC. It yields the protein CASSLEGTHEQYF.

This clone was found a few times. The CDR3 DNA sequence: TGTGCCAGTAGTATAGCGGGAGGTTACGGCGGGGAGCTGTTTTTT. This encodes CASSIAGGYGGELFF. The V and J genes are TRBV19 and TRBJ2-2, with 7 bases that match TRBD2. CDR1 is LNHDA and CDR2 is SQIVND in the germline V gene (reference sequence). This CDR3 is 15 amino acids long. V dropped 1 base and J dropped 7; count of bases not matched to a gene: 6.

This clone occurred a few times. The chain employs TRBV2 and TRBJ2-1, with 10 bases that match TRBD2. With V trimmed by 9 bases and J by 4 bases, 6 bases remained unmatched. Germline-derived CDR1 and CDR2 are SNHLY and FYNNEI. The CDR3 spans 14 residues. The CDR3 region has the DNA TGTGCCAGAACTACTAGCGGGGAGTACAATGAGCAGTTCTTC. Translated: CARTTSGEYNEQFF.